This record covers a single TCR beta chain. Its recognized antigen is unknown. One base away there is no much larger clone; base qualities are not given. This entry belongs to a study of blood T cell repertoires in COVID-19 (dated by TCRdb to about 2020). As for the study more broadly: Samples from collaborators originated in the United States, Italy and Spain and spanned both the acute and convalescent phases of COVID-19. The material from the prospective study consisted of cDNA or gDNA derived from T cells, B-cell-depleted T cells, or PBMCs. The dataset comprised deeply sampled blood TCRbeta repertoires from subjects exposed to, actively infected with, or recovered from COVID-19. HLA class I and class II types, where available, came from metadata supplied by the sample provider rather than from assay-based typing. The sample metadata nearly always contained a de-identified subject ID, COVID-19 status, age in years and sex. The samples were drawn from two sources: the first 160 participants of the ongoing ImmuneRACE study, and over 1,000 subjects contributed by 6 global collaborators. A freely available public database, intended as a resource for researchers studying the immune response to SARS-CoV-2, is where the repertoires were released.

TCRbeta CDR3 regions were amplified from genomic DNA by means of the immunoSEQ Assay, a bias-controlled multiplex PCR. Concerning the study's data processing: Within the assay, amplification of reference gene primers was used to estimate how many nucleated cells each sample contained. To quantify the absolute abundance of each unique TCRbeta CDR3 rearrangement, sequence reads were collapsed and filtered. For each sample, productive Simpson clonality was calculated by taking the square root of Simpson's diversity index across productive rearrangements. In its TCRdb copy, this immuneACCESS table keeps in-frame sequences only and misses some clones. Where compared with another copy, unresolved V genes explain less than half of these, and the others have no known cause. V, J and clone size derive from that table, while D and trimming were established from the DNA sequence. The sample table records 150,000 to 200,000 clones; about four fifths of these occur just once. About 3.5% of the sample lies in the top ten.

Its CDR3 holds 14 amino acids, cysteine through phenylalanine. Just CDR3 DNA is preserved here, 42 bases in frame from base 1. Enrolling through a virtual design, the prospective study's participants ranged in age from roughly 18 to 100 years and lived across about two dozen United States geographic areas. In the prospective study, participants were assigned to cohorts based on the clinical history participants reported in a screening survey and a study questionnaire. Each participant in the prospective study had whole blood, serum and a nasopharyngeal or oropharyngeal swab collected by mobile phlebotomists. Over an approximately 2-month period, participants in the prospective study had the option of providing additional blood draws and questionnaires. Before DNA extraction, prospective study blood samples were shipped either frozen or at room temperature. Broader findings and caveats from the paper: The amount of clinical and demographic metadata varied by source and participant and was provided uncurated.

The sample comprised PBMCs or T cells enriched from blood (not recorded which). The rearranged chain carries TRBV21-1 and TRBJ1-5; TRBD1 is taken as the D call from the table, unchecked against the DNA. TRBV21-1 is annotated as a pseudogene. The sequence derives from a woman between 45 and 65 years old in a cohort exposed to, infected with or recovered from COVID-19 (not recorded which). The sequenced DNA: TGTGCCAGCACTATCTTTTGGGGGCCCAAGCCCCAGCATTTT. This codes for CASTIFWGPKPQHF.